Listed here is a single T cell receptor beta chain. This record belongs to a study of blood T cell repertoires in COVID-19. In Cohort 3, a recovered donor had either two negative PCRs, clearance, or symptom resolution. The V gene lost 1 base and the J gene lost 4 bases, with 17 bases spanning the gap. The CDR3 loop spans 16 amino acids. The germline V gene encodes CDR1 LNHDA and CDR2 SQIVND (reference sequence). The assay was immunoSEQ multiplex PCR, and TCRdb's table has in-frame clones only and misses some. The data contain about 190,000 clones, around 85% of them singletons. The source is a woman aged 25 to 45 who had recovered from COVID-19. The specimen sequenced was PBMCs or T cells enriched from blood (not recorded which). The chain joins TRBV19 to TRBJ2-7; no reliable D call. CDR3 nucleotide sequence: TGTGCCAGTAGTATAGTTCTGGCAGAGACACCATACGAGCAGTACTTC. Translation: CASSIVLAETPYEQYF.